This note documents a single T cell receptor (beta chain) sequence. Germline loops: CDR1 LGHNA, CDR2 YSLEER. The CDR3 length is 15 residues. The germline V and J ends were trimmed by 0 bases and 4 bases, with 9 bases remaining between them. This sample was included in a study of T cells after yellow fever vaccination. Whole-study context: In the case of low-cell-number fractions, SMART-Seq v4 Ultra Low Input was used for preparation.

One entry per CDR3 protein, called by TCRdb with MiXCR from the 5' RACE reads. The sample gives 170,000 or so distinct CDR3 sequences, roughly 6.2% of which show up once; roughly 3% is in the top ten. V gene TRBV4-3 combines with J gene TRBJ2-2; D gene uncertain. Sequencing used CD4+ T cells sorted from PBMCs, obtained on the day of the first yellow fever vaccination. The source is a man between 18 and 35 years old who received the YFV17D yellow fever vaccine. As DNA, the CDR3 is TGCGCCAGCAGCCAAGAAAACCGTCTCACCGGGGAGCTGTTTTTT. Residues: CASSQENRLTGELFF.